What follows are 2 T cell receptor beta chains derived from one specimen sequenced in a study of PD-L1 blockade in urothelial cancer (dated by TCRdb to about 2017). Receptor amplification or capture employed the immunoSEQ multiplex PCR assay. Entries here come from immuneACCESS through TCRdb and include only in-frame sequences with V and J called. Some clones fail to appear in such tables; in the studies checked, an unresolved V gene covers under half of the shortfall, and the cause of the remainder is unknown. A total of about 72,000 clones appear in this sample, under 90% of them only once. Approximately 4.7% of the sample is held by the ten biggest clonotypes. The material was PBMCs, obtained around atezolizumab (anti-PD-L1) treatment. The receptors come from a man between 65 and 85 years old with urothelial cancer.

For the CDR3, the DNA is TGTGCCAGCAGTTACGTCTCAGGGGCCGGCACTGAAGCTTTCTTT. Amino acids: CASSYVSGAGTEAFF. This chain connects TRBV6-5 to TRBJ1-1; a possible D gene is TRBD1 (6 bases). The V gene's germline CDR1 is MNHEY and CDR2 SVGAGI. The V gene lost 2 bases and the J gene lost 4 bases, with 14 bases spanning the gap. This CDR3 is 15 amino acids long.

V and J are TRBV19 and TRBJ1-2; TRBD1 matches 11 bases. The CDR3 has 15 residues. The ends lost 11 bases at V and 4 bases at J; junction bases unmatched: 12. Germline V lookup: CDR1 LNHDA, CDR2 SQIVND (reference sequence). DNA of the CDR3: TGTGCCTCAGCCTCCGGGACAGGGGGAGGCTATGGCTACACCTTC. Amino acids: CASASGTGGGYGYTF. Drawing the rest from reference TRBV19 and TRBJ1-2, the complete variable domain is DGGITQSPKYLFRKEGQNVTLSCEQNLNHDAMYWYRQDPGQGLRLIYYSQIVNDFQKGDIAEGYSVSREKKESFPLTVTSAQKNPTAFYLCASASGTGGGYGYTFGSGTRLTVV.